These 26 T cell receptor beta chains share one sample of origin, sequenced in a study of T-cell memory formation after mild COVID-19. From the 5' RACE reads, TCRdb called clonotypes with MiXCR, one entry per CDR3 protein. Among around 390,000 distinct CDR3 sequences listed, roughly 15% were seen once. The source material was PBMCs or a T cell subset sorted from them (not recorded which). Source of these receptors: a man between 18 and 29 years old who had mild COVID-19 (a few samples of this study predate the infection). Cell type and time point are not known.

The chain uses TRBV7-9 and TRBJ2-7, with TRBD2 matching 7 bases. Germline-derived CDR1 and CDR2 are SEHNR and FQNEAQ (reference sequence). CDR3 length equals 16 residues. The J segment lost 0 bases and the V segment lost 2 bases, leaving 7 bases of the junction unmatched. The CDR3 reads CASSLLGGRSSYEQYV. The CDR3 DNA follows: TGTGCCAGCAGCTTATTGGGAGGGAGGAGCTCCTACGAGCAGTACGTC.

The chain couples TRBV10-3 to TRBJ2-3; 8 bases line up with TRBD1. There are 16 residues in the CDR3. V shed 10 bases and J 6 bases; nucleotides not matched to a gene: 18. Germline CDR1 and CDR2: ENHRY and SYGVKD. The CDR3 DNA reads TGTGCCACACGGAGGGGACGTACTAGACAGGGGGATACGCAGTATTTT. Translation: CATRRGRTRQGDTQYF.

The rearrangement joins TRBV10-3 to TRBJ1-2; 7 nucleotides line up with TRBD1. The germline V gene encodes CDR1 ENHRY and CDR2 SYGVKD. The ends lost 6 bases at V and 3 bases at J; junction bases unmatched: 7. The CDR3 covers 14 residues. CDR3 in amino acids: CAIRGSGTDYGYTF. The CDR3 DNA sequence: TGTGCCATCAGGGGATCCGGGACAGACTATGGCTACACCTTC.

This clonotype appeared a few times. The chain employs TRBV6-1 and TRBJ1-5, with D hard to call. The CDR3 has 14 amino acids. Germline V lookup: CDR1 MNHNS, CDR2 SASEGT. Trimming pared 8 bases from V and 1 base from J, leaving 12 bases between. The CDR3 nucleotides read TGTGCCAGCGCCCCGGGTGGCAGCAATCAGCCCCAGCATTTT. This codes for CASAPGGSNQPQHF.

The chain recombines TRBV5-1 with TRBJ1-5, with unresolved D. The V end lost 1 base, the J end lost 2 bases, and 10 bases lay between the germline ends. This CDR3 has 15 residues. Germline loops: CDR1 SGHRS, CDR2 YFSETQ. The CDR3 loop reads CASSLQGKRNQPQHF. The CDR3 DNA is TGCGCCAGCAGCTTGCAAGGGAAGCGCAATCAGCCCCAGCATTTT.

This clonotype was seen a few times. The chain is built from TRBV2 and TRBJ2-5; D is unclear. The V end lost 1 base, the J end lost 6 bases, and 9 bases lay between the germline ends. This CDR3 is 13 amino acids long. Per the germline V gene, CDR1 is SNHLY and CDR2 is FYNNEI. CDR3 in DNA: TGTGCCAGCAGTGAAGTCGTCGGGCAGACCCAGTACTTC. Amino acids: CASSEVVGQTQYF.

The chain uses TRBV2 and TRBJ2-3, with 10 bases fitting TRBD2. CDR1 is SNHLY, CDR2 FYNNEI, per germline. J gave up 0 bases and V 5 bases, and 14 bases lay outside the gene matches. The CDR3 covers 19 residues. This chain's CDR3 is CASSNLLAGTLTSTDTQYF. CDR3 DNA sequence: TGTGCCAGCAGTAACCTACTAGCGGGGACATTAACTAGCACAGATACGCAGTATTTT.

This clonotype appeared a few times. The chain uses TRBV7-9 and TRBJ2-2; the D is unclear. V was pared by 5 bases and J by 4 bases, with 11 bases between. In germline, CDR1 is SEHNR, CDR2 FQNEAQ (reference sequence). There are 14 residues in the CDR3. The CDR3 reads CASSPVPGTGELFF. The CDR3 DNA is TGTGCCAGCAGCCCAGTGCCGGGCACCGGGGAGCTGTTTTTT.

V and J are TRBV5-1 and TRBJ2-1, with 10 bases matching TRBD1. The CDR3 sequence is 15 residues long. Germline assignment: CDR1 SGHRS and CDR2 YFSETQ. The junction had 5 bases not matched to a gene; V was cut back by 0 bases and J by 8 bases. The CDR3 DNA follows: TGCGCCAGCAGCTTGGTCGGGACAGGGGACGATGAGCAGTTCTTC. As protein: CASSLVGTGDDEQFF.

There are a few counts of this clonotype. V usage is TRBV2 and J usage is TRBJ2-7; 7 bases are a match to TRBD1. The CDR3 is 15 residues long. V trimming: 9 bases; J trimming: 4 bases; junction bases outside the gene matches: 15. Germline CDR1 SNHLY, CDR2 FYNNEI. The CDR3 protein is CASLPGPRGSYEQYF. The CDR3 DNA reads as TGTGCCAGTCTTCCTGGGCCCAGGGGGAGTTACGAGCAGTACTTC.

This clonotype qualifies as medium-sized. The CDR3 DNA reads as TGTGCCAGCAGCCAAGATTTACCGCCTGCTACCTACGAGCAGTACGTC. Its protein is CASSQDLPPATYEQYV. The rearrangement links TRBV3-2 to TRBJ2-7. TRBV3-2 is recorded as a pseudogene. This CDR3 region has 16 residues.

This clonotype was recorded a few times. This chain connects TRBV5-1 to TRBJ1-1, with a tentative D call TRBD1 (5 bases). Germline V gene sequence: CDR1 SGHRS, CDR2 YFSETQ. V was pared by 4 bases and J by 0 bases, with 10 bases between. CDR3 length: 14 amino acids. The CDR3 here is CASSTGGVNTEAFF. In DNA, the CDR3 is TGCGCCAGCAGCACTGGAGGGGTGAACACTGAAGCTTTCTTT.

The chain uses TRBV11-2 and TRBJ2-6; D could derive from TRBD1 or TRBD2 (5 bases each). The CDR3 consists of 23 residues. Trimming removed 0 bases from V and 1 base from J, with 28 bases in between. CDR1 is SGHAT and CDR2 is FQNNGV in the germline V gene. The CDR3 sequence: CASSLERTGRPPGRGSGANVLTF. The CDR3 DNA reads as TGTGCCAGCAGCTTAGAAAGGACCGGACGCCCCCCGGGAAGGGGTTCTGGGGCCAACGTCCTGACTTTC.

This clonotype occurred a few times. J is TRBJ1-1 and V is TRBV4-3, with no clear D. V lost 4 bases to trimming and J lost 2 bases, with 11 bases between them. CDR1 LGHNA and CDR2 YSLEER come from the germline V gene. CDR3 length: 14 amino acids. The CDR3 DNA sequence: TGCGCCAGCAGCCGCCCGGGCAGCAACACTGAAGCTTTCTTT. This translates into CASSRPGSNTEAFF.

This clonotype was recorded a few times. V and J are TRBV5-1 and TRBJ1-1, with D unresolved. CDR3 length: 13 amino acids. Germline lookup yields CDR1 SGHRS and CDR2 YFSETQ. V lost 6 bases, J lost 3 bases, and 12 bases lay in between. CDR3 in amino acids: CASTGVADTEAFF. CDR3 nucleotide sequence: TGCGCCAGCACCGGGGTTGCGGACACTGAAGCTTTCTTT.

The sample holds a few counts of this clonotype. CDR3 coding DNA: TGCGCCAGCAGCTTGGGCCAGGCGGCGAGTGAAGCTTTCTTT. This codes for CASSLGQAASEAFF. The chain joins TRBV5-1 to TRBJ1-1; unclear D gene. Germline CDR1 reads SGHRS; CDR2 reads YFSETQ. V lost 0 bases to trimming and J lost 7 bases, with 13 bases between them. The CDR3 spans 14 residues.

This clonotype was seen only a few times. This sequence joins TRBV5-1 and TRBJ2-1; no clear D. The length of the CDR3 is 13 residues. V gave up 4 bases and J gave up 9 bases, with 14 bases separating them. The germline V gene encodes CDR1 SGHRS and CDR2 YFSETQ. This chain's CDR3 is CASSHRPKLEQFF. The CDR3 nucleotides read TGCGCCAGCAGCCACCGTCCAAAGCTTGAGCAGTTCTTC.

The chain employs TRBV3-1 and TRBJ2-5, with D unclear. From germline, CDR1 is LGHDT and CDR2 YNNKEL (reference sequence). Trimming left V 4 bases short and J 5 bases short, with 11 bases between. The CDR3 length is 13 residues. This chain's CDR3 is CASSRGSRETQYF. CDR3 DNA sequence: TGTGCCAGCAGCCGTGGTTCTCGGGAGACCCAGTACTTC.

This clonotype was detected a few times. This sequence joins TRBV10-2 and TRBJ2-1; the D gene is possibly TRBD2 (6 bases). CDR1 WSHSY and CDR2 SAAADI come from the germline V gene. The CDR3 covers 14 residues. Trimming stripped 10 bases from V and 7 bases from J, with 20 bases between. CDR3 loop: CANPLRGYRNEQFF. The CDR3 DNA is TGCGCCAACCCGCTCCGGGGGTACAGGAATGAGCAGTTCTTC.

In DNA form, the CDR3 reads TGTGCCAGCAGTGCCCCCGGGACTAGCGGCTTTTCTAGCGCAGATACGCAGTATTTT. It specifies CASSAPGTSGFSSADTQYF. The chain is built from TRBV6-1 and TRBJ2-3; 11 bases line up with TRBD2. Per germline, CDR1 MNHNS and CDR2 SASEGT. J lost 4 bases, V lost 4 bases, and 16 bases had no gene match. This CDR3 has 19 amino acids.

This clonotype occurred a few times. The rearrangement uses TRBV4-1 and TRBJ1-5, with D possibly TRBD1 on 5 matching bases. V lost 2 bases, J lost 7 bases, and 21 bases lay in between. This CDR3 region has 17 residues. Germline CDR1 and CDR2: MGHRA and YSYEKL. CDR3 protein: CASSQPTGRLEEQPQHF. As DNA, the CDR3 is TGCGCCAGCAGCCAACCCACGGGACGCTTGGAAGAACAGCCCCAGCATTTT.

The sample holds a few counts of this clonotype. The chain employs TRBV7-9 and TRBJ1-1; 8 bases line up with TRBD1. This CDR3 has 13 residues. V lost 10 bases, J lost 4 bases, and 8 bases stayed unmatched. Germline V gives CDR1 SEHNR, CDR2 FQNEAQ (reference sequence). The CDR3 is CAIADRVGTEAFF. DNA for the CDR3: TGTGCCATCGCGGACAGGGTGGGCACTGAAGCTTTCTTT.

This chain uses TRBV18 with TRBJ2-1; tentative D call: TRBD1 (5 bases). V was trimmed by 1 base and J by 7 bases, leaving 17 bases between them. Germline CDR1 is KGHSH and CDR2 is LQKENI. CDR3 length: 16 amino acids. CDR3 protein: CASSPLEGTGINEQFF. CDR3 in DNA: TGTGCCAGCTCACCACTCGAAGGAACAGGCATAAATGAGCAGTTCTTC.

This clonotype was seen at least ten times. The chain carries TRBV3-1 and TRBJ2-3, with TRBD1 matching over 10 bases. The CDR3 covers 15 residues. Germline V gene data show CDR1 as LGHDT and CDR2 as YNNKEL (reference sequence). V trimming: 5 bases; J trimming: 6 bases; junction bases outside the gene matches: 8. CDR3 protein: CASSDRDRGADTQYF. The CDR3 DNA sequence: TGTGCCAGCAGCGACCGGGACAGGGGTGCGGATACGCAGTATTTT.

V is TRBV5-1 and J is TRBJ2-7; the D gene could be TRBD1 or TRBD2 (5 bases each). Germline V gene data show CDR1 as SGHRS and CDR2 as YFSETQ. The CDR3 length is 13 residues. With 4 bases removed from V and 2 bases from J, the gap between germline ends came to 10 bases. The CDR3 spells CASSREGAYEQYV. DNA of the CDR3: TGCGCCAGCAGCCGGGAAGGGGCCTACGAGCAGTACGTC.

This clonotype was recorded a few times. The genes are TRBV5-1 and TRBJ2-1; D may correspond to TRBD1 or TRBD2 (5 bases each). The V gene's germline CDR1 is SGHRS and CDR2 YFSETQ. The CDR3 has 14 residues. V was pared by 3 bases and J by 5 bases, with 12 bases between. The CDR3 sequence is CASSWAGRDNEQFF. In nucleotides, the CDR3 is TGCGCCAGCAGCTGGGCAGGGAGAGACAATGAGCAGTTCTTC.